This T cell receptor (beta chain) was recorded in a study of shared clonotypes between healthy human individuals. Regarding this clone: Its specificity is not known.

Deep level was the assay's run setting. Data came from immunoSEQ multiplex PCR; TCRdb stores just in-frame clones and leaves some out. The table lists about 2.1 million clones, just over 90% of them singletons, with approximately 1.7% in the top ten. Trimming pared 2 bases from V and 4 bases from J, leaving 15 bases between. The CDR3 is made up of 15 amino acids. Study-wide points: An effect of sequencing depth on clonotype sharing among donors was expected.

The naive CD8 population came from CD45RO-negative cells selected for CCR7, without terminally differentiated effector memory CD45RA+ cells. The rearrangement joins TRBV5-3 to TRBJ2-5; D is undetermined. TRBV5-3 is treated as an ORF (open reading frame) with a function not yet certain. The receptor was derived from a man between 18 and 29 years old in good health. Some clones in this sample may be carry-over from other donors' samples. Sequencing used naive CD8+ T cells from PBMCs. CDR3 bases: TGTGCCAGAAGCTTCTTCTCACCCCCCGGAGAGACCCAGTACTTC. Translation gives CARSFFSPPGETQYF.